One and the same sample provided the 18 T cell receptor beta chains below, sequenced in a study of regulatory T cells in long-lasting Graves disease. Researchers made TCR beta libraries by using iRepertoire HTBI primers and running Arm-PCR on CDR3 regions. TCRdb independently ran MiXCR on the multiplex PCR reads; one entry per CDR3 protein. Among 650,000 to 850,000 distinct CDR3 sequences, approximately 31% were seen once, and the ten largest hold about 42%. Time point indicated: persistent/refractory GD, antithyroid drugs over 5 years with positive TRAb. PBMC RNA was the source of the TCR library. The sequencing used peripheral blood mononuclear cells (PBMCs), collected when the disease was refractory, from a patient treated with antithyroid drugs. These TCRs come from a female donor with Graves disease.

This clonotype was counted once. The chain is built from TRBV3-1 and TRBJ2-7, with D possibly TRBD1 on 6 matching bases. The germline V and J ends were trimmed by 5 bases and 0 bases, with 14 bases remaining between them. There are 15 residues in the CDR3. From germline, CDR1 is LGHDT and CDR2 YNNKEL (reference sequence). The CDR3 region has the DNA TGTGCCAGCAGCAAGCGGACAGATCCCTCCTACGAGCAGTACTTC. This translates into CASSKRTDPSYEQYF.

This clonotype was seen only a few times. The gene calls are TRBV24-1 and TRBJ2-7; a possible D gene is TRBD2 (6 bases). The CDR3 has 19 residues. V lost 0 bases to trimming and J lost 3 bases, with 23 bases between them. Germline CDR1 is KGHDR and CDR2 is SFDVKD. In DNA, the CDR3 is TGTGCCACCAGTGATTTGGGCTCCTCGGGTAGCGGCCTCCACTACGAGCAGTACTTC. Its protein product is CATSDLGSSGSGLHYEQYF.

This clonotype was detected a few times. The chain combines TRBV20-1 with TRBJ2-7, with 7 positions matching TRBD2. Looked up from germline, CDR1 is DFQATT and CDR2 is SNEGSKA (reference sequence). The CDR3 runs to 17 residues. V was pared by 1 base and J by 2 bases, with 14 bases of the junction left unmatched. This CDR3 reads CSARGRRREIRAYEQYF. In nucleotides, the CDR3 is TGCAGTGCTAGAGGAAGGAGGCGGGAGATACGGGCCTACGAGCAGTACTTC.

This clonotype was seen more than once but under ten times. The CDR3 spells CASSYLVGDTTYGYTF. The CDR3 coding sequence is TGTGCCAGCAGTTACCTCGTAGGGGACACCACCTATGGCTACACCTTC. The rearrangement uses TRBV6-9 and TRBJ1-2, with TRBD1 as a possible D gene (6 bases). The germline gives CDR1 MNHGY, CDR2 SVAAGI. The CDR3 is 16 amino acids. V was clipped by 3 bases and J by 4 bases, with 18 bases between them.

The chain links TRBV6-1 to TRBJ2-5; 9 bases agree with TRBD2. This CDR3 has 15 residues. Unmatched junction bases numbered 6, after V lost 6 bases and J lost 1 base. CDR1 is MNHNS and CDR2 is SASEGT in the germline V gene. The CDR3 is CASSPGAGGQETQYF. CDR3 sequence (DNA): TGTGCCAGCAGCCCCGGAGCGGGAGGCCAAGAGACCCAGTACTTC.

The chain carries TRBV6-1 and TRBJ1-1; D perhaps matches TRBD1 (5 bases). Germline V gene lookup returns CDR1 MNHNS and CDR2 SASEGT. This CDR3 has 15 amino acids. V was shortened by 3 bases and J by 1 base, with 12 bases between the two germline ends. The CDR3 coding sequence is TGTGCCAGCAGTGATCGCGGGACGGCGAACACTGAAGCTTTCTTT. It specifies CASSDRGTANTEAFF.

This clonotype was seen a handful of times. V usage is TRBV3-1 and J usage is TRBJ2-7, with D maybe TRBD2 (6 bases). The ends were cut back, 1 base at V and 2 bases at J, with 12 bases in the middle. This CDR3 has 15 amino acids. Per the germline V gene, CDR1 is LGHDT and CDR2 is YNNKEL (reference sequence). CDR3 protein: CASSQVLSGTYEQYF. The CDR3 DNA reads as TGTGCCAGCAGCCAAGTCCTTAGCGGCACCTACGAGCAGTACTTC.

The V gene is TRBV9, the J gene TRBJ1-2, with TRBD1 matching over 11 bases. The V segment lost 3 bases and the J segment 5 bases; nucleotides outside the gene matches: 6. Germline V gene data show CDR1 as SGDLS and CDR2 as YYNGEE. CDR3 size: 15 residues. The CDR3 spells CASSASGQGGYGYTF. CDR3 sequence (DNA): TGTGCCAGCAGCGCCTCGGGACAGGGGGGATATGGCTACACCTTC.

This chain's CDR3 is CASSLGGFRVLGTQYF. Here the CDR3 DNA reads TGTGCCAGCAGCTTAGGCGGGTTCCGGGTTTTAGGAACCCAGTACTTC. The chain recombines TRBV11-2 with TRBJ2-5, with a tentative D call TRBD2 (5 bases). Trimming shortened V by 1 base and J by 8 bases, and 20 bases separated the two germline ends. Germline V gene lookup returns CDR1 SGHAT and CDR2 FQNNGV. The CDR3 sequence is 16 residues long.

The count of this clonotype is one. The V gene is TRBV5-1, the J gene TRBJ1-2; 8 bases are shared with TRBD1. This CDR3 is built from 16 residues. V shed 0 bases and J 0 bases; nucleotides not matched to a gene: 4. Germline V gene lookup returns CDR1 SGHRS and CDR2 YFSETQ. The CDR3 DNA follows: TGCGCCAGCAGCTTGGTTACAGGGGGTACTAACTATGGCTACACCTTC. It yields the protein CASSLVTGGTNYGYTF.

This clonotype has only a few counts. The chain is built from TRBV10-3 and TRBJ1-1; tentative D call: TRBD1 (5 bases). Germline CDR1 and CDR2: ENHRY and SYGVKD. Trimming left V 3 bases short and J 0 bases short, with 11 bases between. This CDR3 is built from 15 residues. In nucleotides, the CDR3 is TGTGCCATCAGTGACCGGGGGGGGTTGAACACTGAAGCTTTCTTT. This translates into CAISDRGGLNTEAFF.

V and J are TRBV27 and TRBJ2-2; D is perhaps TRBD2 (6 bases). Trimming pared 0 bases from V and 4 bases from J, leaving 15 bases between. Germline CDR1 MNHEY, CDR2 SMNVEV (reference sequence). The length of the CDR3 is 17 residues. The DNA for the CDR3 is TGTGCCAGCAGTTTATCCCCCTTCGGGAGTAGCACCGGGGAGCTGTTTTTT. It is translated as CASSLSPFGSSTGELFF.

The V call is TRBV11-3, the J call TRBJ2-1, with TRBD2 identical over 14 bases. V trimming: 5 bases; J trimming: 10 bases; junction bases outside the gene matches: 4. The CDR3 runs to 14 residues. Germline lookup yields CDR1 SGHNT and CDR2 YENEEA. CDR3 nucleotides: TGTGCCAGCAGCGGGGGACTAGCGGGAGACGAGCAGTTCTTC. Its protein product is CASSGGLAGDEQFF.

This clonotype has ten or more counts. The chain has TRBV6-1 and TRBJ1-2, with D perhaps matching TRBD1 (6 bases). The CDR3 totals 13 residues. V was pared by 4 bases and J by 4 bases, with 10 bases between. Germline CDR1 and CDR2: MNHNS and SASEGT. Written as DNA, the CDR3 is TGTGCCAGCAGTGCGACAGGCCGCTATGGCTACACCTTC. This gives the protein CASSATGRYGYTF.

This clonotype was seen a single time. The DNA of the CDR3 is TGTGCTAGTGGGCCACCAAATACGCAGTATTTT. This encodes CASGPPNTQYF. V usage is TRBV12-5 and J usage is TRBJ2-3; no clear D. V was shortened by 6 bases and J by 7 bases, with 8 bases between the two germline ends. The CDR3 extends over 11 amino acids. Germline V CDR1 and CDR2: LGHNT, FRNRAP.

The rearrangement links TRBV4-1 to TRBJ1-1; 9 bases fit TRBD1. V dropped 1 base and J dropped 1; count of bases not matched to a gene: 4. The CDR3 spans 16 residues. Germline V gives CDR1 MGHRA, CDR2 YSYEKL. CDR3 DNA: TGCGCCAGCAGCCAAGTTGGACAGGGGCGGAACACTGAAGCTTTCTTT. Its protein product is CASSQVGQGRNTEAFF.

This chain connects TRBV19 to TRBJ1-5, with D perhaps TRBD1 (5 bases). The V gene lost 4 bases and the J gene lost 5 bases, with 12 bases spanning the gap. Per germline, CDR1 LNHDA and CDR2 SQIVND (reference sequence). This CDR3 has 14 residues. Here the CDR3 DNA reads TGTGCCAGTAGTACCGACCAGGGATATCAGCCCCAGCATTTT. Its translation is CASSTDQGYQPQHF.

A few counts support this clonotype. The rearrangement uses TRBV7-2 and TRBJ1-2; D is unclear. CDR1 SGHTA and CDR2 FQGNSA come from the germline V gene. V lost 8 bases and J lost 0, with 19 bases in between. CDR3 length equals 16 residues. The DNA of the CDR3 is TGTGCCAGCGGCAACCATAACAGAGGAGCTAACTATGGCTACACCTTC. The encoded protein is CASGNHNRGANYGYTF.